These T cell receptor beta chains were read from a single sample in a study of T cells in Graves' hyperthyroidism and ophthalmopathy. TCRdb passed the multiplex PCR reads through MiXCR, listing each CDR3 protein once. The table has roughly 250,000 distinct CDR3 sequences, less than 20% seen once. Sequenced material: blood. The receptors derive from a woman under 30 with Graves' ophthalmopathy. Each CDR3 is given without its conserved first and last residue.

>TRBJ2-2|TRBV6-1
ASSLGQGAPGELF
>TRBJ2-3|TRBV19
ASSIPGGTDTQY
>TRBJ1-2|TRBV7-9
TSSRRDTSGYGYT
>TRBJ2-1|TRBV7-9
ASSLYLGRAGALYNEQF
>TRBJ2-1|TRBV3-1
ASSPLSGLNEQF
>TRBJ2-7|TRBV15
ATSEQLRYEQY
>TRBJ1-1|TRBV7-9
ASSLKGQANTEAF
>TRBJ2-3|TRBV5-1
ASSGTSGGSTDTQY
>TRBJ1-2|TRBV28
ASRLDRADGYT
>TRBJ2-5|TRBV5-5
ASSLRAGEETQY
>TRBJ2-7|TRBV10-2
ASSEVLGPSYEQY
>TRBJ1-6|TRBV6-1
ASSQGLAGGTIGSPLH
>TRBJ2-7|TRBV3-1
ASSARSLAGLYEQY
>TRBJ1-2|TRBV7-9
ASSLGTAFYGYT
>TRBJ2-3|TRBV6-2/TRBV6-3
ASSVKQGAGSTDTQY
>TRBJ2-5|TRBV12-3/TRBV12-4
ASSLGRGLETQY
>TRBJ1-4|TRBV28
ASSSWDDKATNEKLF
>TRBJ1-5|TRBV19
ASSIVGHQPQH
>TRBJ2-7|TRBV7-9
ASSLSSLGSSYEQY
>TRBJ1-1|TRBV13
ASSTRRQQNTEAF
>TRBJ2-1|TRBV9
ASSREGGRAGNEQF
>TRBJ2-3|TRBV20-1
SASRLDRSTDTQY
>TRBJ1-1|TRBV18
ASSRQGTGTEAF
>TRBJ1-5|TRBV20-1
SARDSGGDQPQH
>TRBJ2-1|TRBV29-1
SVGASGTALDEQWWGEQF
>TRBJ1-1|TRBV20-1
SASRAGGNTEAF
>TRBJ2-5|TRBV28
ASKQHLQETQY
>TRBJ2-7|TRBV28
ASSIRGPSYYEQY
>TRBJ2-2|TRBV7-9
ASSPATGELF
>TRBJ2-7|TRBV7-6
ASSSESGTPYEQY
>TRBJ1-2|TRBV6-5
ASSYSIGVPGYGYT
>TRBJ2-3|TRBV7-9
ASSSPLAGADTQY
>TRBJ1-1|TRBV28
ASRIYSLNTEAF
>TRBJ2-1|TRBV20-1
SARRLLPTNEQF
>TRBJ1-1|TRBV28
ASSIKGGSEAF
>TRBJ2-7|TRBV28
ASSFFYYEQY
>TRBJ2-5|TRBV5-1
ASSLPTGPQETQY